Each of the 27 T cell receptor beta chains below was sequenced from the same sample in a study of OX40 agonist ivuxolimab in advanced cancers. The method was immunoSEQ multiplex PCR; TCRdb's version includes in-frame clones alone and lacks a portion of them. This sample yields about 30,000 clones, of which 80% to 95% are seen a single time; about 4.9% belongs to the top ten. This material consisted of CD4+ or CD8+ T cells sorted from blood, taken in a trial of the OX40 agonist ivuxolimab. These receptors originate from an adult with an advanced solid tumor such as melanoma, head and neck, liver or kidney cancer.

The CDR3 sequence is CASSGLAGVVGDTQYF. The CDR3 DNA reads as TGTGCCAGTAGCGGCTTAGCGGGAGTGGTCGGAGATACGCAGTATTTT. The J gene is TRBJ2-3, the V gene TRBV19, with 9 positions matching TRBD2. The CDR3 loop spans 16 amino acids. Germline V gene data show CDR1 as LNHDA and CDR2 as SQIVND (reference sequence). After removal of 6 bases from V and 5 bases from J, the junction contained 12 bases not matched to a gene.

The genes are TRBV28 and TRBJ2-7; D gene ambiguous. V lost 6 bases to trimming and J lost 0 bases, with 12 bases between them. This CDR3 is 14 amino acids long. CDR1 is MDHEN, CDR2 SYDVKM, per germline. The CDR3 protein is CASRPKILSYEQYV. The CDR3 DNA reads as TGTGCCAGCAGACCTAAGATCCTCTCCTACGAGCAGTACGTC.

CDR3 nucleotide sequence: TGTGCCAGCAGGGACGGGGAGCTGTTTTTT. It translates to CASRDGELFF. V usage is TRBV6-1 and J usage is TRBJ2-2; D uncertain. From germline, CDR1 is MNHNS and CDR2 SASEGT. CDR3 length: 10 residues. V dropped 6 bases and J dropped 7 bases, with 3 bases sitting between them.

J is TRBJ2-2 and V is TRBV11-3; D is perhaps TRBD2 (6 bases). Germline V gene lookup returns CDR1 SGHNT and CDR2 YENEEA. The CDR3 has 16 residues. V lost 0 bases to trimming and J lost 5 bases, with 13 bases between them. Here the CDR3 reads CASSLDDAGRTGELFF. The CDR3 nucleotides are TGTGCCAGCAGCTTAGATGACGCAGGGAGGACCGGGGAGCTGTTTTTT.

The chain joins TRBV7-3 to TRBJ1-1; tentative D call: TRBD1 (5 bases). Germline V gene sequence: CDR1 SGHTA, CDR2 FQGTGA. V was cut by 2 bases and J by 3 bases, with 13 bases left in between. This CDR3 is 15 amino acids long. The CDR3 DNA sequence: TGTGCCAGCAGCTTATCTCAGGGACGGGACACTGAAGCTTTCTTT. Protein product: CASSLSQGRDTEAFF.

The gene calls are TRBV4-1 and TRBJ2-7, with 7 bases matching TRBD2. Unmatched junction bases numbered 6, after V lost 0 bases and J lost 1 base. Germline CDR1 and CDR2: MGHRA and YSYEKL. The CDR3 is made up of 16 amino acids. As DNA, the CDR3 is TGCGCCAGCAGCCAAGATCAGCTAGCGGTATCCTACGAGCAGTACTTC. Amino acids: CASSQDQLAVSYEQYF.

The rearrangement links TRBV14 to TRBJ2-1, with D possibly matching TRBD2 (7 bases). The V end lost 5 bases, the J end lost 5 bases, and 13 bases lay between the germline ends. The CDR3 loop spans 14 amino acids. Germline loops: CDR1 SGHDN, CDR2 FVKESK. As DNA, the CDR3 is TGTGCCAGCAGCGGGGGGGCCGGTCACAATGAGCAGTTCTTC. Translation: CASSGGAGHNEQFF. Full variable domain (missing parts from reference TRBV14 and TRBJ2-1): EAGVTQFPSHSVIEKGQTVTLRCDPISGHDNLYWYRRVMGKEIKFLLHFVKESKQDESGMPNNRFLAERTGGTYSTLKVQPAELEDSGVYFCASSGGAGHNEQFFGPGTRLTVL.

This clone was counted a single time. CDR3 sequence: CASSHQGPSEQFF. The CDR3 DNA sequence: TGCGCCAGCAGCCACCAGGGACCAAGTGAGCAGTTCTTC. The chain has TRBV4-1 and TRBJ2-1; D may correspond to TRBD1 or TRBD2 (5 bases each). The CDR3 has 13 amino acids. V gave up 3 bases and J gave up 9 bases, with 12 bases separating them. Germline V gene lookup returns CDR1 MGHRA and CDR2 YSYEKL.

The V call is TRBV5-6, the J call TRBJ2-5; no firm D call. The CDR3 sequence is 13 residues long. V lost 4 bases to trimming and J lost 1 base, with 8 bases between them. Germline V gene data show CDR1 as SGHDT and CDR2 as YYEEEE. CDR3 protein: CASSPRVQETQYF. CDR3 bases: TGTGCCAGCAGCCCAAGGGTCCAAGAGACCCAGTACTTC.

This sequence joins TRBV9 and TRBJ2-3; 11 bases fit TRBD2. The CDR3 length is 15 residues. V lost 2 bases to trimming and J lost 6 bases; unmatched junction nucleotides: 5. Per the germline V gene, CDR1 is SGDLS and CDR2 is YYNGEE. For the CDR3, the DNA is TGTGCCAGCAGCGTTAGCGGGGGGGCCTCGGATACGCAGTATTTT. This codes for CASSVSGGASDTQYF.

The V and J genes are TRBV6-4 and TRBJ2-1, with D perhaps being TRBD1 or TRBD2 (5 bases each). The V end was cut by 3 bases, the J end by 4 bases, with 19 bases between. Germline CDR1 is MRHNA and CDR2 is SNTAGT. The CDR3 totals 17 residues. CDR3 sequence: CASSEARGGRWYNEQFF. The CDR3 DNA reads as TGTGCCAGCAGTGAGGCAAGGGGCGGGCGTTGGTACAATGAGCAGTTCTTC.

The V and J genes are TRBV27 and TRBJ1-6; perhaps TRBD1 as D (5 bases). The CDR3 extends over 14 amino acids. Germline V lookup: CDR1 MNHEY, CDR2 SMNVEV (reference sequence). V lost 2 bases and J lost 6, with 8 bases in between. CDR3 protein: CASSLRGGNSPLHF. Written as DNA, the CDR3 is TGTGCCAGCAGTTTACGGGGGGGTAATTCACCCCTCCACTTT.

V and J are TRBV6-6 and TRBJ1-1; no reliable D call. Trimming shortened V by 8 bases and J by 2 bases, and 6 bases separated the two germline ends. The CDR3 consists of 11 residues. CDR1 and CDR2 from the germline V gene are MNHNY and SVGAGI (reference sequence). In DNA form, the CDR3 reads TGTGCCAGCGGTGCAAACACTGAAGCTTTCTTT. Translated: CASGANTEAFF.

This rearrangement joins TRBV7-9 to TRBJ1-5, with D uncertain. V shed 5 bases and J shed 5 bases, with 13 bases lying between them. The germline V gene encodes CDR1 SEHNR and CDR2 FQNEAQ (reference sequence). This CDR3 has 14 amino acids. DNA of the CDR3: TGTGCCAGCAGCGAACCGGGCCGCTATCAGCCCCAGCATTTT. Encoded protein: CASSEPGRYQPQHF.

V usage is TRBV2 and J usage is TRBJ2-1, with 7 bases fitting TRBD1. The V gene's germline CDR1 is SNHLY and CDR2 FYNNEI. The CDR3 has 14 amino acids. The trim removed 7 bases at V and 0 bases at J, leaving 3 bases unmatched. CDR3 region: CASIGQDSYNEQFF. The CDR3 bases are TGTGCCAGCATAGGACAGGACTCCTACAATGAGCAGTTCTTC.

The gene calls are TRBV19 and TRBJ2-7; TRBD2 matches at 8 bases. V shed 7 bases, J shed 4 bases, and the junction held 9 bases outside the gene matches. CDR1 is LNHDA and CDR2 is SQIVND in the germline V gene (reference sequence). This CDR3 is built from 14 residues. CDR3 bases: TGTGCCAGTACTCGGGGGGGACAACCTTACGAGCAGTACGTC. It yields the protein CASTRGGQPYEQYV.

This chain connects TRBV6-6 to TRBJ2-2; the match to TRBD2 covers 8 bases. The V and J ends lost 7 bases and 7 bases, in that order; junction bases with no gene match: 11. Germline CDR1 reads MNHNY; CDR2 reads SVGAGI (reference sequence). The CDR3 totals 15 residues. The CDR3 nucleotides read TGTGCCAGCACGGGTTGGGCTAGCGGGTTCGGGGAGCTGTTTTTT. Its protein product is CASTGWASGFGELFF.

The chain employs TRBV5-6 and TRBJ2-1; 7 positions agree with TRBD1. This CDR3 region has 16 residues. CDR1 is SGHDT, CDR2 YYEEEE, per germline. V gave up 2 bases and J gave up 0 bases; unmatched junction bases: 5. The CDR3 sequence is CASSFGTASSYNEQFF. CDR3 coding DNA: TGTGCCAGCAGCTTCGGGACAGCTAGCTCCTACAATGAGCAGTTCTTC.

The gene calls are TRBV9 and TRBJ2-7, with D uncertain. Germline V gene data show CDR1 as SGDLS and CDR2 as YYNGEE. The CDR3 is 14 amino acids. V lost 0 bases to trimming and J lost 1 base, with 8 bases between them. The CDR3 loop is CASSVGVGSYEQYF. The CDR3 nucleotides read TGTGCCAGCAGCGTAGGTGTAGGGTCCTACGAGCAGTACTTC.

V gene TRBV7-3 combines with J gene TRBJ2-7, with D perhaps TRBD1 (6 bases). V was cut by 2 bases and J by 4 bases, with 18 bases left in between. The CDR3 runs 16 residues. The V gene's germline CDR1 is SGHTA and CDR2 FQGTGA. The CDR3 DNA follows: TGTGCCAGCAGCTTACAGCCTTGGGGGCCTTGGTACGAGCAGTACGTC. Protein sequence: CASSLQPWGPWYEQYV.

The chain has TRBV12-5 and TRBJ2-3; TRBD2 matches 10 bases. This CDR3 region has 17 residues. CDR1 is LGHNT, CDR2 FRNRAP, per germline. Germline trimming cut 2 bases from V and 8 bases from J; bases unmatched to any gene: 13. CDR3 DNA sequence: TGTGCTAGTGGTTTGCCCACCGGGGCTAGCGGGAGTCCTACGCAGTATTTT. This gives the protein CASGLPTGASGSPTQYF.

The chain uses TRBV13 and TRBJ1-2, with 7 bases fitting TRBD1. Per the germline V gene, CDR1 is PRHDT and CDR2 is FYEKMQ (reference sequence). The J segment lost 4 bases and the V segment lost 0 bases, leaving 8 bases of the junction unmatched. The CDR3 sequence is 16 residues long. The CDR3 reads CASSLGQGGLLYGYTF. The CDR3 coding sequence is TGTGCCAGCAGCTTAGGCCAGGGGGGCCTCCTCTATGGCTACACCTTC.

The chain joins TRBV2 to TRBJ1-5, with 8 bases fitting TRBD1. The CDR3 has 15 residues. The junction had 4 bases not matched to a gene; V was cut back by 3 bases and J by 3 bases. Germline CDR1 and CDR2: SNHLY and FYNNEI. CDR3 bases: TGTGCCAGCAGTGAGCCAGGGGGCGTCAATCAGCCCCAGCATTTT. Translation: CASSEPGGVNQPQHF.

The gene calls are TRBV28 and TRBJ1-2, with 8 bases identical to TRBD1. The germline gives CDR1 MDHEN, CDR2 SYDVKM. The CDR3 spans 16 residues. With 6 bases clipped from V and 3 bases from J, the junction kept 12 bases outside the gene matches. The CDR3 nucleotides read TGTGCCAGCAGAGCATCCCAGGGGGCGCCCGACTATGGCTACACCTTC. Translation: CASRASQGAPDYGYTF.

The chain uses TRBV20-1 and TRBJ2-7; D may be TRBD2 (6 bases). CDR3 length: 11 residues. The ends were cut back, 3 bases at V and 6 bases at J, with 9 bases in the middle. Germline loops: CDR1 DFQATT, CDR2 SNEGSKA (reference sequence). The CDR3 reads CSASGSLEQYF. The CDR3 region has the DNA TGCAGTGCTAGCGGGAGTCTCGAGCAGTACTTC.

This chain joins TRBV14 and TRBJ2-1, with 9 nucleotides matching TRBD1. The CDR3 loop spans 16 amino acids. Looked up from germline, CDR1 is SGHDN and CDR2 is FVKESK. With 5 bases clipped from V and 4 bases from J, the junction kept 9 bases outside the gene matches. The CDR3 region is CASSERGTGTYNEQFF. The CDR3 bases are TGTGCCAGCAGCGAACGTGGGACAGGGACGTACAATGAGCAGTTCTTC.

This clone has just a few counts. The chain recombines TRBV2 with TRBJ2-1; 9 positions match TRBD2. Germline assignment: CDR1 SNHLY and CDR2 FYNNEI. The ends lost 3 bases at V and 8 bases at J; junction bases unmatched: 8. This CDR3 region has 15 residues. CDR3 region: CASSDEGGGAYEQFF. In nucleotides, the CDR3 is TGTGCCAGCAGTGATGAGGGCGGGGGGGCCTATGAGCAGTTCTTC.